The rows below give T cell receptor beta chains drawn from one sample of a study of cytomegalovirus exposure and HLA in healthy donors. TCRdb's copy holds only in-frame clones and misses some; the assay was immunoSEQ multiplex PCR. The profile covers approximately 150,000 clones, with approximately 82% appearing a single time and roughly 12% taken by the ten largest. Sequenced: PBMCs. These receptors were collected from a man younger than 30 in good health and CMV-seropositive. Both conserved end residues are trimmed from each CDR3.

TRBV19	TRBJ1-4	ASNTLSTGEKLF
TRBV7-2	TRBJ2-5	ASSSIREAY
TRBV11-2	TRBJ2-3	ASLTIRHRGRSTDTQY
TRBV5-1	TRBJ1-4	ASSFSGRGEKLF
TRBV4-1	TRBJ1-1	ASSQESMPRNTEAF
TRBV28	TRBJ1-4	ASSFSTAGGEEKLF
TRBV28	TRBJ1-1	ASSLGNRPTEAF
TRBV7-3	TRBJ1-2	ASSLIRTGNYGYT
TRBV25-1	TRBJ2-2	ASNGRGYTGELF
TRBV7-3	TRBJ2-4	ASSRRQGRHIQY
TRBV28	TRBJ1-5	ASSWRTDSNQPQH
TRBV5-6	TRBJ1-2	ASSLARLLLNYGYT
TRBV7-6	TRBJ2-7	PSSEEGGGPYEQY
TRBV5-1	TRBJ1-1	ASSLNPGQIMNTEAF
TRBV29-1	TRBJ2-2	SVSKEGGNTGELF
TRBV27	TRBJ1-2	ASSSTGPYGYT
TRBV5-1	TRBJ1-1	ASSLQGRGTAF
TRBV2	TRBJ1-1	ARLTETNTEAF
TRBV28	TRBJ2-4	ASRDRFFKNIQY
TRBV28	TRBJ2-1	ASGRETALDEQF
TRBV9	TRBJ2-3	ASSVAQWPGDTDTQY
TRBV27	TRBJ2-7	ASSFRGGPDKQY
TRBV28	TRBJ2-7	ASSLGPAILTYEQY
TRBV13	TRBJ2-1	ASSLGGRVSDEQF
TRBV5-3	TRBJ1-4	ARSLVEGHTNEKLF
TRBV18	TRBJ2-1	ASSPNKGGPGNEQF
TRBV10-3	TRBJ2-7	AIRGDRGYEQY
TRBV5-1	TRBJ2-1	ASFGTSGSGEQF
TRBV6-4	TRBJ1-2	ASSLDRGANYGYT
TRBV10-2	TRBJ2-2	ASSEILRGSSNTGELF
TRBV30	TRBJ2-3	AWSRTGGFTDTQY
TRBV5-1	TRBJ2-1	ASSTSGSSFDEQF
TRBV5-8	TRBJ2-7	AARGGDEQY
TRBV4-1	TRBJ1-2	ASSQGPRQNYGYT
TRBV28	TRBJ2-7	ASSPRRLAGLDEQY
TRBV5-4	TRBJ1-2	ASSMDRGPTDYGYT
TRBV28	TRBJ1-1	ASAAVPMNTEAF
TRBV7-9	TRBJ1-1	ASSLRGQGARDTEAF
TRBV4-1	TRBJ2-1	ASSPQGRGGSYNEQF
TRBV6-6	TRBJ2-3	ASGTAFTDTQY
TRBV29-1	TRBJ1-4	SAGGTNEKLF
TRBV5-8	.	ASSRGGGTYEQY
TRBV27	TRBJ2-7	ASSLSGHTYEQY
TRBV28	TRBJ2-3	ASSLGTTSRATDTQY
TRBV6-5	TRBJ2-1	ASSPWEGRYNEQF
TRBV7-9	TRBJ1-3	ASSYHPGYTVTSNTIY
TRBV19	TRBJ1-1	ASSMALSQRAF
TRBV9	TRBJ1-1	ASSVEGQGDEAF